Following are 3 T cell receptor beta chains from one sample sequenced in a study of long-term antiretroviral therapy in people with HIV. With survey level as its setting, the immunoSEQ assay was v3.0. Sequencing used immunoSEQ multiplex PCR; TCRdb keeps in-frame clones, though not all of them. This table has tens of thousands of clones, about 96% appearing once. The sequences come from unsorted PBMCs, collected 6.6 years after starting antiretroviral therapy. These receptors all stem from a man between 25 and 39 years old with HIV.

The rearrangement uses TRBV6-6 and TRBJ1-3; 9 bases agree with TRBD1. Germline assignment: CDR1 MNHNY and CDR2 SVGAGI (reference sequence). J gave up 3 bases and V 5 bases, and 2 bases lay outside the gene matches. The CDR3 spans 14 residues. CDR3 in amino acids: CASSTGGVGNTIYF. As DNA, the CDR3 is TGTGCCAGCAGTACAGGGGGCGTTGGAAACACCATATATTTT.

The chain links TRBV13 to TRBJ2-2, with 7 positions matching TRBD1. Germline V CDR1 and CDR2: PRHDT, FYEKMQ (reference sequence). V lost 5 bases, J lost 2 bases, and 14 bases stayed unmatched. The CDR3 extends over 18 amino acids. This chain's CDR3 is CASSRLQGPPLNTGELFF. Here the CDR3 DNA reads TGTGCCAGCAGCCGATTACAGGGGCCCCCCCTCAACACCGGGGAGCTGTTTTTT.

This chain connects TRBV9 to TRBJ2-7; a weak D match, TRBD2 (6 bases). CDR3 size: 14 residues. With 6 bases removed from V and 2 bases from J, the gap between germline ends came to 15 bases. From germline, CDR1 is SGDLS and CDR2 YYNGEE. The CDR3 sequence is CASTRGLPPYEQYF. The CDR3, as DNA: TGTGCCAGCACCCGGGGACTCCCCCCCTACGAGCAGTACTTC.